These 10 T cell receptor beta chains were all obtained from the same sample, sequenced in a study of OX40 agonist ivuxolimab in advanced cancers. Clones were sequenced by immunoSEQ multiplex PCR, and TCRdb holds only the in-frame ones, with some missing. The table has 75,000 to 95,000 clones, roughly 87% seen once; the top ten hold around 2.9%. Sequencing was performed on CD4+ or CD8+ T cells sorted from blood, taken in a trial of the OX40 agonist ivuxolimab. The origin of the receptors is an adult with an advanced solid tumor such as melanoma, head and neck, liver or kidney cancer.

This clone has just a few counts. This sequence joins TRBV4-1 and TRBJ2-7; a possible D gene is TRBD1 (6 bases). Germline lookup yields CDR1 MGHRA and CDR2 YSYEKL. The V and J ends lost 1 base and 0 bases respectively, with 10 bases between them. CDR3 length: 15 residues. CDR3 region: CASSQGTGSSYEQYF. CDR3 nucleotide sequence: TGCGCCAGCAGCCAAGGTACAGGGAGCTCCTACGAGCAGTACTTC.

This clone was counted a single time. The rearrangement uses TRBV2 and TRBJ2-7; D uncertain. V was shortened by 4 bases and J by 4 bases, with 8 bases between the two germline ends. From germline, CDR1 is SNHLY and CDR2 FYNNEI. This CDR3 contains 12 residues. Here the CDR3 DNA reads TGTGCCAGCAGTGGGTCAGTGTACGAGCAGTACTTC. It codes for CASSGSVYEQYF.

This clone was recorded only once. This chain connects TRBV27 to TRBJ2-5; TRBD2 is a possible D gene (6 bases). Germline V gives CDR1 MNHEY, CDR2 SMNVEV (reference sequence). This CDR3 spans 13 amino acids. Deletions cut 5 bases from V and 3 bases from J, with 10 bases between. The CDR3 sequence: CASSPQREETQYF. Written as DNA, the CDR3 is TGTGCCAGCAGTCCGCAGCGGGAAGAGACCCAGTACTTC.

Comments on this clone: Additional DNA sequences in this sample encode the identical CDR3. The V gene is TRBV5-1, the J gene TRBJ1-5; 8 bases line up with TRBD1. The CDR3 is made up of 14 amino acids. Germline V CDR1 and CDR2: SGHRS, YFSETQ. J gave up 6 bases and V 4 bases, and 6 bases lay outside the gene matches. The CDR3 DNA follows: TGCGCCAGCAGCCCCGGACAGGGTGGTCAGCCCCAGCATTTT. As protein: CASSPGQGGQPQHF.

The chain carries TRBV7-2 and TRBJ1-2; 7 bases are a match to TRBD1. The CDR3 consists of 17 residues. The germline V gene encodes CDR1 SGHTA and CDR2 FQGNSA. V lost 5 bases and J lost 1; bases outside the gene matches: 13. CDR3 DNA: TGTGCCAGCAGCGTAGACAGGGAAGTGGGGCTTAACTATGGCTACACCTTC. Encoded protein: CASSVDREVGLNYGYTF.

The chain is built from TRBV11-2 and TRBJ2-2; D not certain. The germline V gene has CDR1 SGHAT and CDR2 FQNNGV. V was shortened by 3 bases and J by 2 bases, with 4 bases between the two germline ends. The CDR3 covers 13 residues. CDR3 region: CASSLVNTGELFF. CDR3 sequence (DNA): TGTGCCAGCAGCTTGGTTAACACCGGGGAGCTGTTTTTT.

This clone was found once. The chain employs TRBV5-1 and TRBJ1-1; unclear D gene. CDR3 length: 14 residues. CDR1 is SGHRS and CDR2 is YFSETQ in the germline V gene. The V and J ends lost 5 bases and 4 bases respectively, with 15 bases between them. The CDR3 region has the DNA TGCGCCAGCAGAAGAACTGAGGGCATCACTGAAGCTTTCTTT. This sequence encodes CASRRTEGITEAFF.

This clone occurred a few times. The rearrangement links TRBV11-2 to TRBJ2-3, with 7 nucleotides matching TRBD2. The CDR3 has 14 residues. Germline loops: CDR1 SGHAT, CDR2 FQNNGV. V was clipped by 5 bases and J by 8 bases; unmatched bases: 10. CDR3 sequence (DNA): TGTGCCAGCAGCCCCGGACTAGTCCAGGGTACGCAGTATTTT. Translating gives CASSPGLVQGTQYF.

This chain connects TRBV6-1 to TRBJ1-6; D unresolved. The CDR3 runs 14 residues. Trimming left V 0 bases short and J 7 bases short, with 7 bases between. Germline V gene data show CDR1 as MNHNS and CDR2 as SASEGT. As DNA, the CDR3 is TGTGCCAGCAGTGAAGCGGGGTGGAATTCACCCCTCCACTTT. This sequence encodes CASSEAGWNSPLHF.

The chain employs TRBV19 and TRBJ2-7, with TRBD2 identical over 9 bases. J gave up 6 bases and V 7 bases, and 4 bases lay outside the gene matches. The CDR3 extends over 12 amino acids. Germline V gives CDR1 LNHDA, CDR2 SQIVND (reference sequence). The CDR3 here is CASTSGRSEQYF. The CDR3 DNA reads as TGTGCCAGTACCAGCGGGAGGTCCGAGCAGTACTTC.